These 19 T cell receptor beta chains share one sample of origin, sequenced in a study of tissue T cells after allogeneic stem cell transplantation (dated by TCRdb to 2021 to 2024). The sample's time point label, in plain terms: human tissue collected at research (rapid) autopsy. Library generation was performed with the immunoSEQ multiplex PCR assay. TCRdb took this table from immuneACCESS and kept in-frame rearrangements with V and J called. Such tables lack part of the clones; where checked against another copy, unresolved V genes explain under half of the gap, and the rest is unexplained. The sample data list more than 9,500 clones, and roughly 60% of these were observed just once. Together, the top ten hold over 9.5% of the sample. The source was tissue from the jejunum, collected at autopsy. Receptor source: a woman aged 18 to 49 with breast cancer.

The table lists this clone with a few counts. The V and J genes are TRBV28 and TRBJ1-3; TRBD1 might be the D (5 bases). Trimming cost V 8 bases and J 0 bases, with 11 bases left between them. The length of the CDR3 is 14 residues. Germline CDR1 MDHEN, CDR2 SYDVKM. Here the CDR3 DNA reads TGTGCCAGCGGCGTTGGGGCCTCTGGAAACACCATATATTTT. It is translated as CASGVGASGNTIYF.

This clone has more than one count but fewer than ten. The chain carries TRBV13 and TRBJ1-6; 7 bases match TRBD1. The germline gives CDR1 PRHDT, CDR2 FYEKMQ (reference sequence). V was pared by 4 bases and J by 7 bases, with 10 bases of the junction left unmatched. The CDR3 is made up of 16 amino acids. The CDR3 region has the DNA TGTGCCAGCAGCTACAGGGTACCACAGGGGAATTCACCCCTCCACTTT. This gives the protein CASSYRVPQGNSPLHF. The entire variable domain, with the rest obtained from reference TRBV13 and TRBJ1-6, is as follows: AAGVIQSPRHLIKEKRETATLKCYPIPRHDTVYWYQQGPGQDPQFLISFYEKMQSDKGSIPDRFSAQQFSDYHSELNMSSLELGDSALYFCASSYRVPQGNSPLHFGNGTRLTVT.

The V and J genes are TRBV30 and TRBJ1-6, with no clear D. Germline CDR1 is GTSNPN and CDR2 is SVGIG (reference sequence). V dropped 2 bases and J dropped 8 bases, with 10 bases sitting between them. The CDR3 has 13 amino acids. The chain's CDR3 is CAWSLEWDSPLHF. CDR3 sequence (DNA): TGTGCCTGGAGTTTAGAGTGGGATTCACCCCTCCACTTT.

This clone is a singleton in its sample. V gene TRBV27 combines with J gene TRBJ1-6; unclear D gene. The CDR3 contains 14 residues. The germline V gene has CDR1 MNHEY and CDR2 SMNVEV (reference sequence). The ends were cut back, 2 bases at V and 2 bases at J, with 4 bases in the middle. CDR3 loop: CASSLAPYNSPLHF. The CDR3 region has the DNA TGTGCCAGCAGTTTAGCACCCTATAATTCACCCCTCCACTTT.

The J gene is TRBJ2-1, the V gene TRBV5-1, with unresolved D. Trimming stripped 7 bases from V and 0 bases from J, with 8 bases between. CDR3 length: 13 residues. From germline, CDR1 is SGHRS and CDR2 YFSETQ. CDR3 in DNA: TGCGCCAGCCAGGTGAGCTCCTACAATGAGCAGTTCTTC. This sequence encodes CASQVSSYNEQFF.

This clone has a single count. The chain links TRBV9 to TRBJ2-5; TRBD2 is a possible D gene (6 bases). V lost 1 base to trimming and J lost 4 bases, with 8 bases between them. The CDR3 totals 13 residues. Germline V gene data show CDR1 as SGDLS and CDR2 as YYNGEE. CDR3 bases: TGTGCCAGCAGCGTAAACGGGGGAGAGACCCAGTACTTC. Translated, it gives CASSVNGGETQYF.

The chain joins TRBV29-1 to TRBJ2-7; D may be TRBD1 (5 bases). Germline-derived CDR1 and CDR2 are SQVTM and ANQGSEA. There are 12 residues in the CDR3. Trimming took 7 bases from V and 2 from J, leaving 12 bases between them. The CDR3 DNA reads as TGCAGCGCTGTCGACAGAGCCTACGAGCAGTACTTC. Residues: CSAVDRAYEQYF.

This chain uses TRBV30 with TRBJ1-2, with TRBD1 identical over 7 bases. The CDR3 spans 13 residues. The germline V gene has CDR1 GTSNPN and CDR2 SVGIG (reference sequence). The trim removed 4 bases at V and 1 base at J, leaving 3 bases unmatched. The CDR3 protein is CAWNPGGNYGYTF. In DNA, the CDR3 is TGTGCCTGGAACCCAGGGGGTAACTATGGCTACACCTTC. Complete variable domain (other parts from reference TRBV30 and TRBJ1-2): SQTIHQWPATLVQPVGSPLSLECTVEGTSNPNLYWYRQAAGRGLQLLFYSVGIGQISSEVPQNLSASRPQDRQFILSSKKLLLSDSGFYLCAWNPGGNYGYTFGSGTRLTVV.

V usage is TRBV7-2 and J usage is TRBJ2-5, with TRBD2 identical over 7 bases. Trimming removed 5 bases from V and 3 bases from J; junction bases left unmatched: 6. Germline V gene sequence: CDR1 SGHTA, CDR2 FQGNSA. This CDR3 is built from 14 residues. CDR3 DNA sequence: TGTGCCAGCAGCCCTACTAGCGCGGAAGAGACCCAGTACTTC. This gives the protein CASSPTSAEETQYF. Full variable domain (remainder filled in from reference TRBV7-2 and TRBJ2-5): GAGVSQSPSNKVTEKGKDVELRCDPISGHTALYWYRQSLGQGLEFLIYFQGNSAPDKSGLPSDRFSAERTGGSVSTLTIQRTQQEDSAVYLCASSPTSAEETQYFGPGTRLLVL.

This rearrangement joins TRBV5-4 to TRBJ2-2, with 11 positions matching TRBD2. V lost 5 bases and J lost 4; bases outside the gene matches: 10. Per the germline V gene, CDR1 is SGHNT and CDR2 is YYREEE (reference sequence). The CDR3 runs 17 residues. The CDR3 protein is CASRAGSGGAGTGELFF. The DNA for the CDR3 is TGTGCCAGCAGGGCGGGTAGCGGGGGGGCCGGCACCGGGGAGCTGTTTTTT.

CDR3 region: CASRQGGTEAFF. CDR3 sequence (DNA): TGTGCCAGCAGGCAGGGGGGCACTGAAGCTTTCTTT. V usage is TRBV5-4 and J usage is TRBJ1-1, with TRBD1 identical over 7 bases. Germline-derived CDR1 and CDR2 are SGHNT and YYREEE (reference sequence). The CDR3 covers 12 residues. The trim removed 5 bases at V and 4 bases at J, leaving 2 bases unmatched.

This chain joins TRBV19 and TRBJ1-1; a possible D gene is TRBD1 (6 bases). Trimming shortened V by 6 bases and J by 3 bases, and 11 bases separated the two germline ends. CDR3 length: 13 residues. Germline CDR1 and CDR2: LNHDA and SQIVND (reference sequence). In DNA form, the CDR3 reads TGTGCCAGTAGCGTTAAGGGGGACACTGAAGCTTTCTTT. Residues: CASSVKGDTEAFF.

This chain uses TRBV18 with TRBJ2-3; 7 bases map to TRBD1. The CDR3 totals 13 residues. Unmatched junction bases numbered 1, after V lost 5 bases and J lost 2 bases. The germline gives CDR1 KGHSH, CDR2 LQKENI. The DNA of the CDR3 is TGTGCCAGCTCAGGGACAGCCACAGATACGCAGTATTTT. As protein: CASSGTATDTQYF.

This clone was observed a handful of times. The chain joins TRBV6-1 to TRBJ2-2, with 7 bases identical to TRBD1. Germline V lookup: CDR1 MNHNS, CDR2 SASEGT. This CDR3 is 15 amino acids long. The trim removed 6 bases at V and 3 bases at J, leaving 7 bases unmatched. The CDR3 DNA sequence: TGTGCCAGCAGAGGGCCGGGACAGTACACCGGGGAGCTGTTTTTT. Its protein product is CASRGPGQYTGELFF.

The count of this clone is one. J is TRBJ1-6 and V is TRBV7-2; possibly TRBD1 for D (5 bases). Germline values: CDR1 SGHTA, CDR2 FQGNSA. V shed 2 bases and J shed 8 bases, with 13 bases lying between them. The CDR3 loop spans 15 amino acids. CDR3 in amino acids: CASSLSGVGDSPLHF. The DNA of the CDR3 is TGTGCCAGCAGCTTATCGGGGGTTGGGGATTCACCCCTCCACTTT.

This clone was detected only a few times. CDR3 sequence: CASSVSGGWGETQYF. The CDR3 DNA is TGTGCCAGCAGCGTAAGCGGGGGCTGGGGGGAGACCCAGTACTTC. The chain joins TRBV9 to TRBJ2-5, with 8 nucleotides matching TRBD2. The V gene's germline CDR1 is SGDLS and CDR2 YYNGEE. The junction had 7 bases not matched to a gene; V was cut back by 1 base and J by 5 bases. The CDR3 has 15 amino acids.

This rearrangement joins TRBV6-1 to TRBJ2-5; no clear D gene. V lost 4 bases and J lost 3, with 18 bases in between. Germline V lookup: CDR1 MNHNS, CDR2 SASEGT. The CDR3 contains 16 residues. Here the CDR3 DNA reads TGTGCCAGCAGTGCGCAGTCCCTAGGATGGGAAGAGACCCAGTACTTC. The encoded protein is CASSAQSLGWEETQYF.

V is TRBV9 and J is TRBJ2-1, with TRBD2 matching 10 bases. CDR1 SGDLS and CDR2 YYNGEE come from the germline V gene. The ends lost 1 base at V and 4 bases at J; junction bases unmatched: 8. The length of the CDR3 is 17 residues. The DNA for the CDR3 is TGTGCCAGCAGCGTATACCCACTAGCGGGATTTTACAATGAGCAGTTCTTC. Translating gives CASSVYPLAGFYNEQFF. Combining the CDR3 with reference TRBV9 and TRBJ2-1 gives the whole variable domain DSGVTQTPKHLITATGQRVTLRCSPRSGDLSVYWYQQSLDQGLQFLIQYYNGEERAKGNILERFSAQQFPDLHSELNLSSLELGDSALYFCASSVYPLAGFYNEQFFGPGTRLTVL.

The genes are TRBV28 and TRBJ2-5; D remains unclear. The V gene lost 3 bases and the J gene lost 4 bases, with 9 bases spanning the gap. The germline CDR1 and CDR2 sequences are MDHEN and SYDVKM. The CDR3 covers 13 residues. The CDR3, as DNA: TGTGCCAGCAGTTTCGTTTCCACAGAGACCCAGTACTTC. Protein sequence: CASSFVSTETQYF.